One and the same sample provided the 31 T cell receptor beta chains below, sequenced in a study of blood T cells in healthy people across ages. Alongside a J-beta primer mix, a sample-barcoded 5' primer served in a second PCR lasting roughly 7 to 11 cycles. From the 5' RACE reads, TCRdb called clonotypes with MiXCR, one entry per CDR3 protein. The data show some 750,000 distinct CDR3 sequences, with about 20% seen just once and roughly 22% held by the top ten. Source material: blood. These receptors came from a man aged 70 or older in good health.

The CDR3 here is CASTRTSGASNYGYTF. The CDR3 DNA follows: TGTGCCAGCACCCGAACGTCAGGTGCATCTAACTATGGCTACACCTTC. The rearrangement uses TRBV6-6 and TRBJ1-2; D unresolved. CDR1 is MNHNY and CDR2 is SVGAGI in the germline V gene (reference sequence). This CDR3 is built from 16 residues. V gave up 7 bases and J gave up 0 bases, with 18 bases separating them.

The chain couples TRBV7-8 to TRBJ2-4; TRBD1 aligns across 8 bases. The germline V gene has CDR1 SGHVS and CDR2 FQNEAQ. V was pared by 5 bases and J by 0 bases, with 15 bases of the junction left unmatched. The CDR3 extends over 19 amino acids. The CDR3 region is CASSLGTGEPVIAKNIQYF. The CDR3 DNA reads as TGTGCCAGCAGCCTGGGGACAGGTGAACCGGTAATAGCCAAAAACATTCAGTACTTC.

The J gene is TRBJ1-2, the V gene TRBV3-1, with D possibly TRBD1 on 6 matching bases. The germline V and J ends were trimmed by 2 bases and 2 bases, with 9 bases remaining between them. Germline CDR1 reads LGHDT; CDR2 reads YNNKEL (reference sequence). This CDR3 region has 14 residues. DNA for the CDR3: TGTGCCAGCAGCCAACACAGGGAAAACTATGGCTACACCTTC. It specifies CASSQHRENYGYTF.

The rearrangement links TRBV6-5 to TRBJ2-5, with D tentatively TRBD1 (6 bases). Trimming pared 2 bases from V and 10 bases from J, leaving 26 bases between. The CDR3 is made up of 17 amino acids. CDR1 is MNHEY and CDR2 is SVGAGI in the germline V gene. CDR3 amino acids: CASSYPALGGQPWVQYF. The DNA of the CDR3 is TGTGCCAGCAGTTACCCAGCTTTAGGGGGACAACCTTGGGTCCAGTACTTC.

This clonotype was seen only a few times. Compared with germline, one end of the junction differs, possibly owing to a read error. The chain links TRBV10-2 to TRBJ1-1; 9 nucleotides align to TRBD1. The CDR3 has 15 amino acids. Germline values: CDR1 WSHSY, CDR2 SAAADI. The CDR3 sequence: CASSDRTGVKTEAFF. DNA of the CDR3: TGCGCCAGCAGCGACCGGACAGGGGTGAAAACTGAAGCTTTCTTT.

The chain carries TRBV28 and TRBJ1-5; no firm D call. The CDR3 loop spans 16 amino acids. The V and J ends lost 4 bases and 0 bases respectively, with 13 bases between them. Germline values: CDR1 MDHEN, CDR2 SYDVKM. CDR3 nucleotide sequence: TGTGCCAGCAGTTCCATCCAGGCCGATAGCAATCAGCCCCAGCATTTT. Translation gives CASSSIQADSNQPQHF.

This sequence joins TRBV2 and TRBJ2-1; D gene uncertain. Germline V gene data show CDR1 as SNHLY and CDR2 as FYNNEI. The CDR3 consists of 15 residues. The V end lost 7 bases, the J end lost 4 bases, and 17 bases lay between the germline ends. Here the CDR3 DNA reads TGTGCCAGCAAAGGGTTACGGGTATCATACAATGAGCAGTTCTTC. Its translation: CASKGLRVSYNEQFF.

This clonotype was picked up a small number of times. Here the CDR3 DNA reads TGTGCCAGCAGCTTAAAGCGGGTTTCCTACAATGAGCAGTTCTTC. It translates to CASSLKRVSYNEQFF. This chain links TRBV7-3 with TRBJ2-1; TRBD2 is a possible D gene (6 bases). V lost 1 base, J lost 1 base, and 8 bases lay in between. The CDR3 is made up of 15 amino acids. Germline V lookup: CDR1 SGHTA, CDR2 FQGTGA.

With regard to this clonotype: The junction does not match germline at one end; this may be a read error. The CDR3 is CASSLDVGSTDTQYF. Here the CDR3 DNA reads TGCGCCAGCAGCTTGGATGTCGGGAGCACGGATACGCAGTATTTT. The rearrangement joins TRBV5-1 to TRBJ2-3; perhaps TRBD2 as D (6 bases). This CDR3 is 15 amino acids long. In germline, CDR1 is SGHRS, CDR2 YFSETQ.

This clonotype appeared a few times. The CDR3 loop is CASTHGGQKDLNYGYTF. The CDR3 DNA reads TGTGCCAGCACCCACGGGGGACAGAAAGATCTCAACTATGGCTACACCTTC. V is TRBV12-3 or TRBV12-4 and J is TRBJ1-2; 7 bases are a match to TRBD1. This CDR3 has 17 amino acids. V was clipped by 7 bases and J by 2 bases; unmatched bases: 16.

J is TRBJ1-4 and V is TRBV12-3 or TRBV12-4; D remains ambiguous. The CDR3 has 18 amino acids. Deletions cut 0 bases from V and 0 bases from J, with 14 bases between. The CDR3: CASSLALGNTATNEKLFF. As DNA, the CDR3 is TGTGCCAGCAGTTTAGCACTGGGTAACACTGCAACTAATGAAAAACTGTTTTTT.

The rearrangement joins TRBV10-3 to TRBJ1-1; D perhaps matches TRBD1 (5 bases). The CDR3 loop spans 14 amino acids. The V and J ends lost 1 base and 6 bases respectively, with 12 bases between them. CDR1 is ENHRY and CDR2 is SYGVKD in the germline V gene. CDR3 sequence (DNA): TGTGCCATCAGTGAGTTGGGGGGAGTGGCTGAAGCTTTCTTT. Its protein product is CAISELGGVAEAFF.

This clonotype was seen a few times. This chain joins TRBV7-9 and TRBJ1-6; possibly TRBD1 for D (6 bases). V was trimmed by 6 bases and J by 10 bases, leaving 16 bases between them. The CDR3 extends over 14 amino acids. Germline loops: CDR1 SEHNR, CDR2 FQNEAQ (reference sequence). CDR3 bases: TGTGCCAGCAGACAGGGCCGCTTCGGGTCACCCCTCCACTTT. This encodes CASRQGRFGSPLHF.

The chain carries TRBV29-1 and TRBJ1-1, with 8 bases fitting TRBD1. The trim removed 7 bases at V and 3 bases at J, leaving 4 bases unmatched. The length of the CDR3 is 12 residues. Germline V gene sequence: CDR1 SQVTM, CDR2 ANQGSEA. DNA of the CDR3: TGCAGCGGCGGACAGGGTCACACTGAAGCTTTCTTT. This codes for CSGGQGHTEAFF.

V gene TRBV4-3 combines with J gene TRBJ1-5, with D possibly TRBD1 on 5 matching bases. The V end was cut by 0 bases, the J end by 7 bases, with 10 bases between. The CDR3 length is 14 residues. Per the germline V gene, CDR1 is LGHNA and CDR2 is YSLEER. The CDR3 loop is CASSQDRGWQPQHF. In DNA form, the CDR3 reads TGCGCCAGCAGCCAAGATAGGGGATGGCAGCCCCAGCATTTT.

Concerning this clonotype: The CDR3 end shows no conserved phenylalanine or tryptophan, and so a read error is likely. This chain links TRBV7-2 with TRBJ2-1, with 7 bases identical to TRBD2. The CDR3 is 15 amino acids. The germline V gene has CDR1 SGHTA and CDR2 FQGNSA. After removal of 6 bases from V and 8 bases from J, the junction contained 13 bases not matched to a gene. In DNA, the CDR3 is TGTGCCAGCAGGTTACTCCAGCGGGGTCAGGATGAGCAGTTCTTG. The encoded protein is CASRLLQRGQDEQFL.

DNA for the CDR3: TGTGCCAGTAGTACTCAGACAGGCTCATACAATGAGCAGTTCTTC. As protein: CASSTQTGSYNEQFF. The chain carries TRBV19 and TRBJ2-1; a possible D gene is TRBD1 (6 bases). V lost 4 bases and J lost 4, with 14 bases in between. The CDR3 loop spans 15 amino acids. CDR1 is LNHDA and CDR2 is SQIVND in the germline V gene (reference sequence).

This clonotype was seen only a few times. This rearrangement joins TRBV19 to TRBJ1-4; a weak D match, TRBD1 (5 bases). This CDR3 comprises 12 residues. Germline CDR1 and CDR2: LNHDA and SQIVND (reference sequence). V shed 4 bases and J shed 10 bases, with 10 bases lying between them. CDR3 nucleotides: TGTGCCAGTAGTACAACAGGAGGAAAACTGTTTTTT. It yields the protein CASSTTGGKLFF.

This clonotype was seen a handful of times. The genes are TRBV29-1 and TRBJ1-2, with unresolved D. The CDR3 consists of 14 residues. Between the trimmed V and J ends, which lost 3 bases and 3 bases, there was a span of 14 bases. The germline CDR1 and CDR2 sequences are SQVTM and ANQGSEA. In DNA, the CDR3 is TGCAGCGTTGATTCCCCCCAGCGGCACTATGGCTACACCTTC. Translation: CSVDSPQRHYGYTF.

This clonotype appeared a few times. The chain is built from TRBV7-9 and TRBJ2-1, with TRBD2 identical over 14 bases. The germline V gene has CDR1 SEHNR and CDR2 FQNEAQ (reference sequence). There are 18 residues in the CDR3. Germline trimming cut 4 bases from V and 7 bases from J; bases unmatched to any gene: 12. This CDR3 reads CASSSPGLAGEGSNEQFF. DNA for the CDR3: TGTGCCAGCAGCTCACCGGGACTAGCGGGAGAAGGATCGAATGAGCAGTTCTTC.

This clonotype was found a few times. The genes are TRBV28 and TRBJ2-5; D ambiguous. Germline loops: CDR1 MDHEN, CDR2 SYDVKM. This CDR3 contains 16 residues. V lost 6 bases, J lost 2 bases, and 19 bases lay in between. CDR3 protein: CASRPNMVPQQETQYF. The CDR3 bases are TGTGCCAGCAGACCCAACATGGTACCTCAACAAGAGACCCAGTACTTC.

This clonotype was seen a handful of times. This chain joins TRBV13 and TRBJ2-3; the D gene is possibly TRBD2 (6 bases). Germline V gene sequence: CDR1 PRHDT, CDR2 FYEKMQ (reference sequence). The CDR3 runs to 15 residues. The V gene lost 4 bases and the J gene lost 2 bases, with 13 bases spanning the gap. CDR3 residues: CASSSPGLHTDTQYF. The CDR3 bases are TGTGCCAGCAGCTCACCGGGACTCCACACAGATACGCAGTATTTT.

The table lists this clonotype with a few counts. The J gene is TRBJ2-1, the V gene TRBV5-6; 13 bases are shared with TRBD2. This CDR3 spans 16 amino acids. The germline V gene has CDR1 SGHDT and CDR2 YYEEEE. V lost 1 base to trimming and J lost 5 bases; unmatched junction nucleotides: 3. This CDR3 reads CASSLSTSGRHNEQFF. The CDR3 DNA sequence: TGTGCCAGCAGCTTGTCGACTAGCGGGAGGCACAATGAGCAGTTCTTC. The variable domain in full, with the rest retrieved from reference TRBV5-6 and TRBJ2-1, is DAGVTQSPTHLIKTRGQQVTLRCSPKSGHDTVSWYQQALGQGPQFIFQYYEEEERQRGNFPDRFSGHQFPNYSSELNVNALLLGDSALYLCASSLSTSGRHNEQFFGPGTRLTVL.

This clonotype turned up a few times. The V and J genes are TRBV2 and TRBJ1-1; perhaps TRBD1 as D (6 bases). In germline, CDR1 is SNHLY, CDR2 FYNNEI. This CDR3 is built from 11 residues. V was trimmed by 6 bases and J by 7 bases, leaving 9 bases between them. The CDR3 nucleotides are TGTGCCAGCAGGGGGGGCGTTGAAGCTTTCTTT. It translates to CASRGGVEAFF.

The chain uses TRBV20-1 and TRBJ2-5, with D tentatively TRBD1 or TRBD2 (5 bases each). This CDR3 spans 18 amino acids. Germline V gives CDR1 DFQATT, CDR2 SNEGSKA (reference sequence). Trimming pared 0 bases from V and 9 bases from J, leaving 29 bases between. In DNA form, the CDR3 reads TGCAGTGCTAGAGATCAGAGGGGAACCCACCTCCGATCGGAGCCCCAGTACTTC. Its translation is CSARDQRGTHLRSEPQYF.

V gene TRBV29-1 combines with J gene TRBJ2-5; 7 bases line up with TRBD2. The CDR3 runs 16 residues. Germline values: CDR1 SQVTM, CDR2 ANQGSEA. With V trimmed by 3 bases and J by 4 bases, 14 bases remained unmatched. The CDR3 region is CSVDLNWRELRETQYF. In nucleotides, the CDR3 is TGCAGCGTTGACCTCAATTGGCGGGAGTTGAGAGAGACCCAGTACTTC.

This clonotype has just a few counts. The chain joins TRBV19 to TRBJ2-4, with TRBD2 matching 12 bases. V dropped 5 bases and J dropped 2; count of bases not matched to a gene: 10. The CDR3 is 18 residues long. Germline assignment: CDR1 LNHDA and CDR2 SQIVND (reference sequence). For the CDR3, the DNA is TGTGCCAGTAGTGAAATAACTAGCGGGAGGTTGACCAAAAACATTCAGTACTTC. The encoded protein is CASSEITSGRLTKNIQYF.

The chain employs TRBV5-1 and TRBJ1-1, with TRBD1 matching over 9 bases. CDR3 length: 12 amino acids. The J segment lost 7 bases and the V segment lost 5 bases, leaving 3 bases of the junction unmatched. Germline assignment: CDR1 SGHRS and CDR2 YFSETQ. DNA for the CDR3: TGCGCCAGCAGGACGGGACAGGGTGAAGCTTTCTTT. Its protein is CASRTGQGEAFF.

The genes are TRBV29-1 and TRBJ1-1; D gene unclear. The CDR3 is made up of 11 amino acids. V lost 7 bases and J lost 1, with 7 bases in between. From germline, CDR1 is SQVTM and CDR2 ANQGSEA. CDR3 sequence reads: CSAGENTEAFF. CDR3 DNA sequence: TGCAGCGCCGGGGAGAACACTGAAGCTTTCTTT. The entire variable domain, with the rest obtained from reference TRBV29-1 and TRBJ1-1, is as follows: SAVISQKPSRDICQRGTSLTIQCQVDSQVTMMFWYRQQPGQSLTLIATANQGSEATYESGFVIDKFPISRPNLTFSTLTVSNMSPEDSSIYLCSAGENTEAFFGQGTRLTVV.

The J gene is TRBJ2-1, the V gene TRBV11-2; D uncertain. Germline CDR1 reads SGHAT; CDR2 reads FQNNGV. This CDR3 is 12 amino acids long. The V and J ends lost 1 base and 13 bases respectively, with 11 bases between them. CDR3 sequence reads: CASSLVPRLQFF. CDR3 nucleotides: TGTGCCAGCAGCTTAGTTCCGCGGCTACAGTTCTTC.

The chain's CDR3 is CASSLIGQGKPSLLHF. The CDR3 DNA is TGTGCCAGCAGTCTCATAGGACAGGGAAAACCTTCTCTCCTCCACTTT. The gene calls are TRBV27 and TRBJ1-6, with TRBD1 matching over 8 bases. After removal of 5 bases from V and 15 bases from J, the junction contained 18 bases not matched to a gene. The CDR3 covers 16 residues. Looked up from germline, CDR1 is MNHEY and CDR2 is SMNVEV (reference sequence).